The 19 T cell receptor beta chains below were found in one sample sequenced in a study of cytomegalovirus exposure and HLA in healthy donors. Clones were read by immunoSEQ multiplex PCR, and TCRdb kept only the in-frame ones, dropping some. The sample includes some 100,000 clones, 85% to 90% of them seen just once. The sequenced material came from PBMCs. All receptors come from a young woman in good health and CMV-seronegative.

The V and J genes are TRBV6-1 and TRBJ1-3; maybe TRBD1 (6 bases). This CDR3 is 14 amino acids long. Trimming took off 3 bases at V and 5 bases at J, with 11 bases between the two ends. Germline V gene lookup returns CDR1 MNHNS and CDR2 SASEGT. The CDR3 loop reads CASSEVRGRNTIYF. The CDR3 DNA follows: TGTGCCAGCAGTGAGGTCAGGGGCAGAAACACCATATATTTT.

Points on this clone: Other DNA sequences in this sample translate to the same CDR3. In nucleotides, the CDR3 is TGTGCCAGCAGTCAACAGGGGTCTGGAAACACCATATATTTT. Its translation: CASSQQGSGNTIYF. The chain recombines TRBV28 with TRBJ1-3, with 7 nucleotides matching TRBD1. CDR3 size: 14 residues. Unmatched junction bases numbered 2, after V lost 5 bases and J lost 1 base. From germline, CDR1 is MDHEN and CDR2 SYDVKM. Looking up the rest from reference TRBV28 and TRBJ1-3 gives the full variable domain: DVKVTQSSRYLVKRTGEKVFLECVQDMDHENMFWYRQDPGLGLRLIYFSYDVKMKEKGDIPEGYSVSREKKERFSLILESASTNQTSMYLCASSQQGSGNTIYFGEGSWLTVV.

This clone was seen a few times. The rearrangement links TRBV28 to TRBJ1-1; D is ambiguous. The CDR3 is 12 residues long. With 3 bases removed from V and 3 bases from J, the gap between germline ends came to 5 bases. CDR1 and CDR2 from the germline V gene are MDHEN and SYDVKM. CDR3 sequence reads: CASSFPDTEAFF. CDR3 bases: TGTGCCAGCAGTTTTCCAGACACTGAAGCTTTCTTT. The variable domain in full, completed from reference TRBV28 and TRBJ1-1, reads DVKVTQSSRYLVKRTGEKVFLECVQDMDHENMFWYRQDPGLGLRLIYFSYDVKMKEKGDIPEGYSVSREKKERFSLILESASTNQTSMYLCASSFPDTEAFFGQGTRLTVV.

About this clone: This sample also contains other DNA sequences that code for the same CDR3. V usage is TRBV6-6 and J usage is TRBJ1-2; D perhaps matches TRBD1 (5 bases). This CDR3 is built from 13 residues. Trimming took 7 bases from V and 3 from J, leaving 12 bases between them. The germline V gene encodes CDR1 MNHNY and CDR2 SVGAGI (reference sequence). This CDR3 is CASTPTGDYGYTF. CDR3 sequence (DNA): TGTGCCAGCACCCCAACGGGGGACTATGGCTACACCTTC.

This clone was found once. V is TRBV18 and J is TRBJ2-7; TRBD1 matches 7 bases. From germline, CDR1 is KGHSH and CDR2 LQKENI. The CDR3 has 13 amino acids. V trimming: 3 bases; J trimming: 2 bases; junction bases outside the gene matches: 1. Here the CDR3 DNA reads TGTGCCAGCTCACCGGGACAGACCTACGAGCAGTACTTC. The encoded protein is CASSPGQTYEQYF. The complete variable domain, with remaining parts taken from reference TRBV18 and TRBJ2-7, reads NAGVMQNPRHLVRRRGQEARLRCSPMKGHSHVYWYRQLPEEGLKFMVYLQKENIIDESGMPKERFSAEFPKEGPSILRIQQVVRGDSAAYFCASSPGQTYEQYFGPGTRLTVT.

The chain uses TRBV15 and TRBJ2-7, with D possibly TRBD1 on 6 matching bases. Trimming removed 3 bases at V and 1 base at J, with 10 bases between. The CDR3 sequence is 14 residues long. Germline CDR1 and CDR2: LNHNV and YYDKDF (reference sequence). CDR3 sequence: CATSRSGQSYEQYF. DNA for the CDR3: TGTGCCACCAGCAGGAGCGGACAGTCCTACGAGCAGTACTTC.

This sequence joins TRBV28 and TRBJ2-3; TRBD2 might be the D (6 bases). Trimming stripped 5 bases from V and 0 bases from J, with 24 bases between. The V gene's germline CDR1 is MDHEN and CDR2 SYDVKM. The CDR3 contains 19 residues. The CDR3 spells CASSPRGVSSPSSTDTQYF. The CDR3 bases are TGTGCCAGCAGTCCCCGCGGGGTTAGTTCCCCCTCTAGCACAGATACGCAGTATTTT.

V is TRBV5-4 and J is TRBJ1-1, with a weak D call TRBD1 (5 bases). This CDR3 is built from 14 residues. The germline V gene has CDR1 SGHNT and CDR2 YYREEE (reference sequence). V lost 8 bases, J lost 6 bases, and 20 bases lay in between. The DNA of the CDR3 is TGTGCCAGTCGGGGGACGGACTACCCCGCTGAAGCTTTCTTT. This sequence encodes CASRGTDYPAEAFF.

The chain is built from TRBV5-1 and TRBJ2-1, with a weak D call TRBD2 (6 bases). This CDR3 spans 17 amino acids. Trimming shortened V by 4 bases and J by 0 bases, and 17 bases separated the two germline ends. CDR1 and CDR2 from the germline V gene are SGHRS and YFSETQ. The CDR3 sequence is CASSAGWGGVSYNEQFF. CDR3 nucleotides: TGCGCCAGCAGCGCCGGTTGGGGCGGGGTCTCCTACAATGAGCAGTTCTTC.

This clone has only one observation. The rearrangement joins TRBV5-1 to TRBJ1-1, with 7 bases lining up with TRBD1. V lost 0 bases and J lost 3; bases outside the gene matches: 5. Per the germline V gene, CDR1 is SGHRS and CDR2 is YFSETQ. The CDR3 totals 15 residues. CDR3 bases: TGCGCCAGCAGCTTGGTTGCCAGGGGGGACACTGAAGCTTTCTTT. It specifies CASSLVARGDTEAFF.

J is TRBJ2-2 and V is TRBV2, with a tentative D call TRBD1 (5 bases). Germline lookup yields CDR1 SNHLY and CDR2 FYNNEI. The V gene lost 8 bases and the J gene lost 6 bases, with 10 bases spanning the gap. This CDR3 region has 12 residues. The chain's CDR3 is CASSRDPGELFF. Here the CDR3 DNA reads TGTGCCAGCTCCAGGGATCCCGGGGAGCTGTTTTTT.

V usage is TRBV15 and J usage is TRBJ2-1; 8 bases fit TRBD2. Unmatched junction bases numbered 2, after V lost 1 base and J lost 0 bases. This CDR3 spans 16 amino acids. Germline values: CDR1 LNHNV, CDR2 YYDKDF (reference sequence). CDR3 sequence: CATSRASGSSYNEQFF. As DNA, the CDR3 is TGTGCCACCAGCAGAGCGAGCGGGAGCTCCTACAATGAGCAGTTCTTC.

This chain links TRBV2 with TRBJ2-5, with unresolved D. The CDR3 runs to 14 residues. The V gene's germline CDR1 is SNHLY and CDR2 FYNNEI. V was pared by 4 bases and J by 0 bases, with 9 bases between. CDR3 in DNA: TGTGCCAGCAGTGCTTTAACAGACCAAGAGACCCAGTACTTC. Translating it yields CASSALTDQETQYF. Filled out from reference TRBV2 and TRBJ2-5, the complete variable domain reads EPEVTQTPSHQVTQMGQEVILRCVPISNHLYFYWYRQILGQKVEFLVSFYNNEISEKSEIFDDQFSVERPDGSNFTLKIRSTKLEDSAMYFCASSALTDQETQYFGPGTRLLVL.

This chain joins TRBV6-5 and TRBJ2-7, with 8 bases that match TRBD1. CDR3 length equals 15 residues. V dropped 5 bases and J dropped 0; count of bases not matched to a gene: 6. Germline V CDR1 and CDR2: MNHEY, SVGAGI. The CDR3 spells CASSGLGQASYEQYF. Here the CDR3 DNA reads TGTGCCAGCAGTGGCCTGGGACAGGCCTCCTACGAGCAGTACTTC.

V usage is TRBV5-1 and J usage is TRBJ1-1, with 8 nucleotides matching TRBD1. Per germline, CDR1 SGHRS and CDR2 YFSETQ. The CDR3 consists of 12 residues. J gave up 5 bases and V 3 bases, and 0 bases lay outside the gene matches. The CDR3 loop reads CASSWTGTEAFF. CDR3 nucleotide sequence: TGCGCCAGCAGCTGGACAGGGACTGAAGCTTTCTTT. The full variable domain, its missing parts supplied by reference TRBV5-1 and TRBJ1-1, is KAGVTQTPRYLIKTRGQQVTLSCSPISGHRSVSWYQQTPGQGLQFLFEYFSETQRNKGNFPGRFSGRQFSNSRSEMNVSTLELGDSALYLCASSWTGTEAFFGQGTRLTVV.

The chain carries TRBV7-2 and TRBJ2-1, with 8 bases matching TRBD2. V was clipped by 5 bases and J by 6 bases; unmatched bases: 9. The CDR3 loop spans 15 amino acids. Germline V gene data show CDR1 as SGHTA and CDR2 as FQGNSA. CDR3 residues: CASSRWGLDSNEQFF. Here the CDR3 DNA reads TGTGCCAGCAGCCGGTGGGGACTAGATTCCAATGAGCAGTTCTTC.

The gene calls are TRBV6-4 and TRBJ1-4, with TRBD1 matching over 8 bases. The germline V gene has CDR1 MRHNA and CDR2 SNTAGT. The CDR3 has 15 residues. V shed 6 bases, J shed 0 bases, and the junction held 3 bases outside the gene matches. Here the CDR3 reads CASSGQGATNEKLFF. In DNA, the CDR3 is TGTGCCAGCAGCGGACAGGGTGCAACTAATGAAAAACTGTTTTTT.

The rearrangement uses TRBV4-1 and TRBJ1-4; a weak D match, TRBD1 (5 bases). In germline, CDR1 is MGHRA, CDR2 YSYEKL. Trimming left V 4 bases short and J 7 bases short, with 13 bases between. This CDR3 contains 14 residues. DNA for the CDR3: TGCGCCAGCAGCCTCCAGGGATTTGGTGAAAAACTGTTTTTT. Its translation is CASSLQGFGEKLFF.

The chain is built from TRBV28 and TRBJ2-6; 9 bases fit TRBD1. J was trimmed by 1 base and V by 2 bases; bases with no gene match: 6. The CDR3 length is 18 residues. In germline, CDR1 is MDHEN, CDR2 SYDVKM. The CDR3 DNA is TGTGCCAGCAGTTTAGGGGACAGGGAATTATCTGGGGCCAACGTCCTGACTTTC. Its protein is CASSLGDRELSGANVLTF. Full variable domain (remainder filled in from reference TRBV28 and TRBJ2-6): DVKVTQSSRYLVKRTGEKVFLECVQDMDHENMFWYRQDPGLGLRLIYFSYDVKMKEKGDIPEGYSVSREKKERFSLILESASTNQTSMYLCASSLGDRELSGANVLTFGAGSRLTVL.